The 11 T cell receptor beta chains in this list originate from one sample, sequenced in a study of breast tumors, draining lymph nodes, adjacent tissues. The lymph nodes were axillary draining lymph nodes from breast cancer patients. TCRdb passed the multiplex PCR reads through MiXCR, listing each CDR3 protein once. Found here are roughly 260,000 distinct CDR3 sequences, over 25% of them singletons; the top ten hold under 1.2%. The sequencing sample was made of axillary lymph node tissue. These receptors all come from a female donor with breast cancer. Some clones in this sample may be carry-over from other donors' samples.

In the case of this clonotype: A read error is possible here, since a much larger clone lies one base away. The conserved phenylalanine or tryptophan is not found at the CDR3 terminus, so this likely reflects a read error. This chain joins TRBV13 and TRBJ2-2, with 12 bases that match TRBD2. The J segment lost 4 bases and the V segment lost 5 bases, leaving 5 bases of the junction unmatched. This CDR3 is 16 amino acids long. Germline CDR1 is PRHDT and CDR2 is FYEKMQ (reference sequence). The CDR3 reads CASSRSSGRATGELFL. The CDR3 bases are TGTGCCAGCAGCCGCTCTAGCGGGAGGGCCACCGGGGAGCTGTTTCTT.

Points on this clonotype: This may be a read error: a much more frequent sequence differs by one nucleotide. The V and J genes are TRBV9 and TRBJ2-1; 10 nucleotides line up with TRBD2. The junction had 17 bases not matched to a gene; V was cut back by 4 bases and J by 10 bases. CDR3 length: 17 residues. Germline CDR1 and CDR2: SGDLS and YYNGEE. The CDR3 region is CASSLEGVSGRSAEQFF. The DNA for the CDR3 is TGTGCCAGCAGCTTAGAGGGTGTTAGCGGGAGGTCGGCGGAGCAGTTCTTC.

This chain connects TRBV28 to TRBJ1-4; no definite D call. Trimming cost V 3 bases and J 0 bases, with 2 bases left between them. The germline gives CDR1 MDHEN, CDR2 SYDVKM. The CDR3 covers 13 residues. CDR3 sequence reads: CASSFATNEKLFF. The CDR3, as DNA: TGTGCCAGCAGTTTCGCAACTAATGAAAAACTGTTTTTT.

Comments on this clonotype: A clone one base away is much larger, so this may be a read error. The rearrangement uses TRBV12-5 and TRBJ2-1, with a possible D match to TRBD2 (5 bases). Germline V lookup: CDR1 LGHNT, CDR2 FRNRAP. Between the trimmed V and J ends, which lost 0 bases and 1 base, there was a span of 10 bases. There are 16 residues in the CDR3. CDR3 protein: CASGLVSGISYNEQFF. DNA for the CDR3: TGTGCTAGTGGTTTGGTATCGGGAATTTCCTACAATGAGCAGTTCTTC.

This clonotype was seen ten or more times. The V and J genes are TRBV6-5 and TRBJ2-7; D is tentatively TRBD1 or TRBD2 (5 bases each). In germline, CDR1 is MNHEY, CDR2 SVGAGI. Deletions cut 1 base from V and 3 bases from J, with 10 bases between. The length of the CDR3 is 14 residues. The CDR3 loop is CASSYYLGDYEQYF. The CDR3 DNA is TGTGCCAGCAGTTACTATTTGGGGGACTACGAGCAGTACTTC.

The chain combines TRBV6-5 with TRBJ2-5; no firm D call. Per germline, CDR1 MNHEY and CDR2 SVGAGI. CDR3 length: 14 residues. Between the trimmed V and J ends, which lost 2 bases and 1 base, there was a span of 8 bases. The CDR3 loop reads CASSYAQLQETQYF. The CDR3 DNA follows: TGTGCCAGCAGTTACGCGCAACTCCAAGAGACCCAGTACTTC.

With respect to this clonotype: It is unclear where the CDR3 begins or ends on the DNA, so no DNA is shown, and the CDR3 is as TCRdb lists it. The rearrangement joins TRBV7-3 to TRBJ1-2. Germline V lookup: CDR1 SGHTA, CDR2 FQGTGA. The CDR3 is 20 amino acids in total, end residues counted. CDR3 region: CASSFYICSARPGQPYGYTF.

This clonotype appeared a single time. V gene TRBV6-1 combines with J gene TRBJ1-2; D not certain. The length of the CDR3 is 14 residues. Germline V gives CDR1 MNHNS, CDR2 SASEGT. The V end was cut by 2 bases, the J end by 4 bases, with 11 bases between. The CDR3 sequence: CASSERDGLYGYTF. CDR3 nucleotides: TGTGCCAGCAGTGAACGAGACGGCCTCTATGGCTACACCTTC.

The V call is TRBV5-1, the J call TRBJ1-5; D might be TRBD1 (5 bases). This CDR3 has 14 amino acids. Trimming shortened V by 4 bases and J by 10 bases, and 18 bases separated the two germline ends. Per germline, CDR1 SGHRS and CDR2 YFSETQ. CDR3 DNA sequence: TGCGCCAGCAGCGCGGGACCGCAGGAGCACCCCCAGCATTTT. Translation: CASSAGPQEHPQHF.

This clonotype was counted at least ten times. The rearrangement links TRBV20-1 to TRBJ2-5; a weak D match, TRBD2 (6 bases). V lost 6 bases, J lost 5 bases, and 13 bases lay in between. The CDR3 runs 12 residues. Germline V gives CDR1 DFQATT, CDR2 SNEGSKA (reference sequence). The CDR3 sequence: CSAEGLRETQYF. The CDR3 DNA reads TGCAGTGCCGAGGGACTTCGGGAGACCCAGTACTTC.

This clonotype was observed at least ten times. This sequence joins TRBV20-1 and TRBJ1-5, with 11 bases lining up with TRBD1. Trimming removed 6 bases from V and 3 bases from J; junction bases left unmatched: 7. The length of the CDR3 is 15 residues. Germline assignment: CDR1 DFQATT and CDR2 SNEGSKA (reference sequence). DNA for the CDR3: TGCAGTGCGACGGACAGGGGGCGCCCCAATCAGCCCCAGCATTTT. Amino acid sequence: CSATDRGRPNQPQHF.